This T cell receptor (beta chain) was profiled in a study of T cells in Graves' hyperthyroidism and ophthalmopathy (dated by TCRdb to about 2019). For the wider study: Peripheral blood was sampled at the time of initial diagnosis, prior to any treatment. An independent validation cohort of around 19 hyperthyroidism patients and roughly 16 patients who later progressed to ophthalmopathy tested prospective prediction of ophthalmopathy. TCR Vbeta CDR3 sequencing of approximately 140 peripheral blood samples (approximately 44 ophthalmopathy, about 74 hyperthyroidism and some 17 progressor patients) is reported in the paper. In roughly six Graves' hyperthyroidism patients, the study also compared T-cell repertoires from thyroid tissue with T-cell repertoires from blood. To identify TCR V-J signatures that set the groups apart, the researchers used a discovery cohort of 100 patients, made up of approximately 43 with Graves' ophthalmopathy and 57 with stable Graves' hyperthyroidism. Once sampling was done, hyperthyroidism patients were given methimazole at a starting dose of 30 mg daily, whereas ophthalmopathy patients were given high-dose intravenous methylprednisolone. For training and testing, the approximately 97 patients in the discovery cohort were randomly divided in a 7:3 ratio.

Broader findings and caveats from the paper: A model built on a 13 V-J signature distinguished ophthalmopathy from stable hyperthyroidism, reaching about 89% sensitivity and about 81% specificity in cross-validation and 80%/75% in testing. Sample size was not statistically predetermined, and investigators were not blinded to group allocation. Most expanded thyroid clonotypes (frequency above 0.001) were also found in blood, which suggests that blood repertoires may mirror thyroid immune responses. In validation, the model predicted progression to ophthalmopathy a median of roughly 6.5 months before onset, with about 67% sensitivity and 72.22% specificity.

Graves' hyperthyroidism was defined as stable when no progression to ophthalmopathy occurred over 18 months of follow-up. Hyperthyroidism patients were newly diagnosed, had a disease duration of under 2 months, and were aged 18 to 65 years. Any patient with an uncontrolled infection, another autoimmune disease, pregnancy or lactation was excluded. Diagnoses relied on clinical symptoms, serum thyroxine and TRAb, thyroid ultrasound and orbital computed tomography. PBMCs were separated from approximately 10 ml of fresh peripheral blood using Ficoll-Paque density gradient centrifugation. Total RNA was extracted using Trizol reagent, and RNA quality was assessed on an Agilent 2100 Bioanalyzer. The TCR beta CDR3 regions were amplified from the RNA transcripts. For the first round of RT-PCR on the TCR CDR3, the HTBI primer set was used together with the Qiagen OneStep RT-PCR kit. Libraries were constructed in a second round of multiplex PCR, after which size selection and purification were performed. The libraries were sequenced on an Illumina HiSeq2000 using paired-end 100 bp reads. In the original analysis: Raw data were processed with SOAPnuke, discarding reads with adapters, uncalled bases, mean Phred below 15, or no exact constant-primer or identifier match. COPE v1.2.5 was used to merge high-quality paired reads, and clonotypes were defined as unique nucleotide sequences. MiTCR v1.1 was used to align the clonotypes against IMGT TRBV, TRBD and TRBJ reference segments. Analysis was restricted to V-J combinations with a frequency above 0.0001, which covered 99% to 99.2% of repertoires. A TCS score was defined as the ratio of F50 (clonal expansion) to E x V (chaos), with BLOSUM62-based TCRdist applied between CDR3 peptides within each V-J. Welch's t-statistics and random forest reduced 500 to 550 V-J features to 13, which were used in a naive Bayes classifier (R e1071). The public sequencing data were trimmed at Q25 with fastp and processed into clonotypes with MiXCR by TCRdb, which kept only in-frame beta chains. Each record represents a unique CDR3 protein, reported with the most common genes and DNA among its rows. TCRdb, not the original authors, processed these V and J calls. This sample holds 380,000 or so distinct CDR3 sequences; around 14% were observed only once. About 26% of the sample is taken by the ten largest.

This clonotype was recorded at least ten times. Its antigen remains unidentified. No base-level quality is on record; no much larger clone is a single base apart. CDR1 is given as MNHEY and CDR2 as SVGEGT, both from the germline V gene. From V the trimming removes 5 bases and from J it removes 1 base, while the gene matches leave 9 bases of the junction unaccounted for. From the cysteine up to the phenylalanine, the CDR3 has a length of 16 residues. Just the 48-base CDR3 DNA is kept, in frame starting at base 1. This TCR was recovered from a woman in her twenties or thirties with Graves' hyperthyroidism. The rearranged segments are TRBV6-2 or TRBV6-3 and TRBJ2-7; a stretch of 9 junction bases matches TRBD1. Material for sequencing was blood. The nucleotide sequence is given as TGTGCCAGCAGTCCCCGGGGGACAGGGCCTTCCTACGAGCAGTACTTC. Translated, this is CASSPRGTGPSYEQYF.